This T cell receptor (beta chain) comes out of a study of shared T cell receptors in the human thymus. V was clipped by 4 bases and J by 2 bases; unmatched bases: 12. The CDR3 is 16 amino acids. The germline V gene has CDR1 SGDLS and CDR2 YYNGEE. Using immunoSEQ multiplex PCR, the repertoire was profiled, and TCRdb retains in-frame clones only, with some absent. The profile shows around 730,000 clones, 70% to 90% of them singletons. This sample also belongs to another study, concerning human thymus T cells.

The chain has TRBV9 and TRBJ2-7; the match to TRBD1 covers 7 bases. The TCR sequence derives from a girl less than two years old with a congenital heart defect. The sequenced material came from thymocytes. The CDR3 DNA reads as TGTGCCAGCAGCCCCCGGAAAAGGGACAGCACCTACGAGCAGTACTTC. Amino acids: CASSPRKRDSTYEQYF.